The 21 T cell receptor beta chains in this list originate from one sample, sequenced in a study of regulatory T cells in long-lasting Graves disease (dated by TCRdb to 2020 to 2022). The time point label for this specimen denotes: newly diagnosed GD, antithyroid drugs for less than 3 months. RNA was extracted from PBMCs in TRIzol for both TCR sequencing and RNA sequencing. Libraries came from multiplex PCR. TCRdb shows the sequencer as Illumina HiSeq 4000. TCR beta libraries were built with iRepertoire HTBI primers and Arm-PCR amplification of CDR3 regions. TCRdb reran the public reads through fastp at Q25 and MiXCR, keeping productive beta chains. Identical CDR3 proteins give one entry, which carries the most common genes and DNA. The sample includes over 350,000 distinct CDR3 sequences, with about 15% observed a single time. The ten largest clones represent about 8.2% of the sample. The same sample was also studied in work on T cells in Graves' hyperthyroidism and ophthalmopathy.

The sequences come from peripheral blood mononuclear cells (PBMCs), collected at new diagnosis, from a patient treated with antithyroid drugs. All receptors derive from a woman between 35 and 50 years old with Graves disease. Donor details come from another sample of the same person, matched by shared clones.

This sequence joins TRBV9 and TRBJ1-2, with 7 bases fitting TRBD1. The CDR3 runs to 16 residues. Germline assignment: CDR1 SGDLS and CDR2 YYNGEE. Trimming removed 2 bases from V and 1 base from J; junction bases left unmatched: 8. The CDR3 sequence is CASSVHRGDNNYGYTF. The CDR3 DNA sequence: TGTGCCAGCAGCGTTCACAGGGGCGATAATAACTATGGCTACACCTTC.

The chain combines TRBV11-2 with TRBJ2-7; TRBD2 matches at 10 bases. In germline, CDR1 is SGHAT, CDR2 FQNNGV. The J segment lost 6 bases and the V segment lost 1 base, leaving 15 bases of the junction unmatched. The CDR3 extends over 18 amino acids. CDR3 coding DNA: TGTGCCAGCAGCTTAGGGCGGTTACTAGCGGGGAACGGGCCCGAGCAGTACTTC. This codes for CASSLGRLLAGNGPEQYF.

This clonotype was counted a few times. The chain employs TRBV19 and TRBJ2-2; 8 bases match TRBD1. Germline CDR1 and CDR2: LNHDA and SQIVND (reference sequence). The CDR3 has 16 amino acids. Unmatched junction bases numbered 6, after V lost 4 bases and J lost 2 bases. The CDR3 protein is CASSTPGQDNTGELFF. The DNA of the CDR3 is TGTGCCAGTAGTACCCCGGGACAGGACAACACCGGGGAGCTGTTTTTT. The entire variable domain, with the rest obtained from reference TRBV19 and TRBJ2-2, is as follows: DGGITQSPKYLFRKEGQNVTLSCEQNLNHDAMYWYRQDPGQGLRLIYYSQIVNDFQKGDIAEGYSVSREKKESFPLTVTSAQKNPTAFYLCASSTPGQDNTGELFFGEGSRLTVL.

This clonotype was detected many times. The V gene is TRBV9, the J gene TRBJ2-7; 10 bases agree with TRBD2. The CDR3 contains 13 residues. Trimming took 4 bases from V and 5 from J; bases not matched to a gene: 3. Germline lookup yields CDR1 SGDLS and CDR2 YYNGEE. Here the CDR3 reads CASSSGLADEQYF. The CDR3 DNA sequence: TGTGCCAGCAGCTCCGGACTAGCGGACGAGCAGTACTTC.

This clonotype showed up many times. The genes are TRBV2 and TRBJ2-5, with D perhaps TRBD1 or TRBD2 (6 bases each). In germline, CDR1 is SNHLY, CDR2 FYNNEI. CDR3 length: 12 residues. Trimming removed 5 bases at V and 5 bases at J, with 9 bases between. In DNA form, the CDR3 reads TGTGCCAGCAGTAGGGGGGAGGAGACCCAGTACTTC. It codes for CASSRGEETQYF.

The table lists this clonotype with a few counts. The rearrangement uses TRBV3-1 and TRBJ2-6; TRBD1 matches 9 bases. This CDR3 comprises 18 residues. Trimming cost V 7 bases and J 0 bases; bases outside gene matches: 10. The germline V gene has CDR1 LGHDT and CDR2 YNNKEL (reference sequence). Here the CDR3 reads CASNFWGQGTSGANVLTF. As DNA, the CDR3 is TGTGCCAGCAACTTTTGGGGACAGGGTACCTCTGGGGCCAACGTCCTGACTTTC.

This clonotype was recorded many times. The chain uses TRBV28 and TRBJ1-1; D possibly corresponds to TRBD1 (5 bases). This CDR3 has 13 residues. Germline CDR1 MDHEN, CDR2 SYDVKM. Trimming took off 1 base at V and 5 bases at J, with 8 bases between the two ends. The CDR3 protein is CASSLSGRTEAFF. CDR3 DNA: TGTGCCAGCAGTTTATCGGGGCGAACTGAAGCTTTCTTT.

This clonotype occurred a few times. V is TRBV14 and J is TRBJ1-1; D perhaps matches TRBD1 (5 bases). The germline V gene encodes CDR1 SGHDN and CDR2 FVKESK. The CDR3 spans 12 residues. Deletions cut 3 bases from V and 7 bases from J, with 9 bases between. CDR3 sequence reads: CASSHGRGEAFF. Written as DNA, the CDR3 is TGTGCCAGCAGCCATGGGAGGGGTGAAGCTTTCTTT.

As to this clonotype: Since a much larger clone is just one base distant, this may be a read error. The chain has TRBV11-2 and TRBJ1-2; D may be TRBD1 (6 bases). Germline V lookup: CDR1 SGHAT, CDR2 FQNNGV. The CDR3 totals 15 residues. The CDR3 nucleotides read TGTGCCAGCAGCCATTTTCGGGACAACAACTATGGCGACACCTTC. Amino acids: CASSHFRDNNYGDTF.

The chain employs TRBV20-1 and TRBJ2-5; 14 bases fit TRBD2. Germline V gene sequence: CDR1 DFQATT, CDR2 SNEGSKA (reference sequence). V dropped 6 bases and J dropped 5; count of bases not matched to a gene: 11. This CDR3 has 16 residues. The CDR3 DNA reads TGCAGTGCGGCCGGGACTAGCGGGAGTTGGAGGGAGACCCAGTACTTC. This codes for CSAAGTSGSWRETQYF.

At least ten counts were recorded for this clonotype. CDR3 protein: CASSSTSGRIKETQYF. CDR3 in DNA: TGTGCCAGCAGCTCCACTAGCGGGAGGATTAAAGAGACCCAGTACTTC. The chain is built from TRBV7-8 and TRBJ2-5; TRBD2 aligns across 12 bases. V shed 4 bases and J 3 bases; nucleotides not matched to a gene: 6. The germline gives CDR1 SGHVS, CDR2 FQNEAQ. This CDR3 contains 16 residues. Using reference TRBV7-8 and TRBJ2-5 for the parts outside the CDR3, the full variable domain is GAGVSQSPRYKVAKRGQDVALRCDPISGHVSLFWYQQALGQGPEFLTYFQNEAQLDKSGLPSDRFFAERPEGSVSTLKIQRTQQEDSAVYLCASSSTSGRIKETQYFGPGTRLLVL.

This clonotype occurred many times. V and J are TRBV28 and TRBJ1-1; D possibly corresponds to TRBD1 (5 bases). The CDR3 extends over 15 amino acids. Trimming left V 5 bases short and J 8 bases short, with 21 bases between. Per germline, CDR1 MDHEN and CDR2 SYDVKM. The CDR3 sequence is CASSQTGALLKEAFF. Written as DNA, the CDR3 is TGTGCCAGCAGTCAGACTGGGGCCCTACTTAAAGAAGCTTTCTTT. The full variable domain, in which reference TRBV28 and TRBJ1-1 provide the parts outside the CDR3, is DVKVTQSSRYLVKRTGEKVFLECVQDMDHENMFWYRQDPGLGLRLIYFSYDVKMKEKGDIPEGYSVSREKKERFSLILESASTNQTSMYLCASSQTGALLKEAFFGQGTRLTVV.

This clonotype was seen many times. The chain is built from TRBV28 and TRBJ2-7; no firm D call. V lost 4 bases and J lost 2, with 15 bases in between. This CDR3 contains 15 residues. Germline V gives CDR1 MDHEN, CDR2 SYDVKM. CDR3 residues: CASSSPGRNPYEQYF. The DNA for the CDR3 is TGTGCCAGCAGTTCGCCGGGCCGCAACCCCTACGAGCAGTACTTC. Drawing the rest from reference TRBV28 and TRBJ2-7, the complete variable domain is DVKVTQSSRYLVKRTGEKVFLECVQDMDHENMFWYRQDPGLGLRLIYFSYDVKMKEKGDIPEGYSVSREKKERFSLILESASTNQTSMYLCASSSPGRNPYEQYFGPGTRLTVT.

This clonotype was detected many times. The chain links TRBV12-3 or TRBV12-4 to TRBJ2-7; 7 positions match TRBD1. Trimming cost V 6 bases and J 3 bases; bases outside gene matches: 8. There are 14 residues in the CDR3. CDR3 loop: CASRPYRGFYEQYF. In DNA, the CDR3 is TGTGCCAGCAGACCATACAGGGGATTCTACGAGCAGTACTTC.

This clonotype was seen a few times. CDR3 protein: CASKGAYYEQYF. Written as DNA, the CDR3 is TGCGCCAGCAAAGGGGCGTACTACGAGCAGTACTTC. This rearrangement joins TRBV10-2 to TRBJ2-7; perhaps TRBD1 as D (5 bases). Trimming pared 7 bases from V and 3 bases from J, leaving 10 bases between. The germline gives CDR1 WSHSY, CDR2 SAAADI. The CDR3 totals 12 residues.

There are many counts of this clonotype. This rearrangement joins TRBV7-3 to TRBJ2-3; TRBD2 matches 8 bases. Per the germline V gene, CDR1 is SGHTA and CDR2 is FQGTGA. This CDR3 spans 15 amino acids. V dropped 1 base and J dropped 4; count of bases not matched to a gene: 4. CDR3 DNA: TGTGCCAGCAGCTTAAATCTAGCGGGCCCAGATACGCAGTATTTT. This codes for CASSLNLAGPDTQYF.

This rearrangement joins TRBV27 to TRBJ2-7, with a weak D call TRBD1 (6 bases). V lost 4 bases and J lost 2, with 12 bases in between. Germline-derived CDR1 and CDR2 are MNHEY and SMNVEV (reference sequence). The CDR3 runs to 14 residues. CDR3 sequence (DNA): TGTGCCAGCAGTTCCATCGACAGGCCCTACGAGCAGTACTTC. Its protein product is CASSSIDRPYEQYF.

This clonotype came up many times. CDR3 in DNA: TGTGCTAGTGGTTTGGTTACGACAGGTTCTGGGGCCAACGTCCTGACTTTC. As protein: CASGLVTTGSGANVLTF. The V gene is TRBV12-5, the J gene TRBJ2-6, with D possibly matching TRBD1 (6 bases). Germline CDR1 reads LGHNT; CDR2 reads FRNRAP. This CDR3 has 17 residues. V was shortened by 0 bases and J by 1 base, with 10 bases between the two germline ends.

This clonotype was found many times. V is TRBV5-1 and J is TRBJ2-6; D is perhaps TRBD2 (6 bases). Germline loops: CDR1 SGHRS, CDR2 YFSETQ. V was trimmed by 0 bases and J by 4 bases, leaving 8 bases between them. The CDR3 totals 15 residues. This CDR3 reads CASSLGGVGANVLTF. The CDR3 DNA is TGCGCCAGCAGCTTGGGCGGGGTCGGGGCCAACGTCCTGACTTTC.

The CDR3 spells CASRHSGRHTDTQYF. Written as DNA, the CDR3 is TGTGCCAGTAGACATAGCGGGCGGCACACAGATACGCAGTATTTT. The gene calls are TRBV19 and TRBJ2-3; 7 nucleotides match TRBD2. The CDR3 runs to 15 residues. V shed 6 bases and J 2 bases; nucleotides not matched to a gene: 8. Germline V gives CDR1 LNHDA, CDR2 SQIVND (reference sequence).

The sample holds many counts of this clonotype. The chain links TRBV20-1 to TRBJ1-1; tentative D call: TRBD1 (5 bases). Germline CDR1 reads DFQATT; CDR2 reads SNEGSKA (reference sequence). Trimming shortened V by 1 base and J by 2 bases, and 20 bases separated the two germline ends. The CDR3 sequence is 17 residues long. The CDR3 region has the DNA TGCAGTGCTAGAGGGACGGGCGCGCGAGGGGAAAACACTGAAGCTTTCTTT. Amino acid sequence: CSARGTGARGENTEAFF.